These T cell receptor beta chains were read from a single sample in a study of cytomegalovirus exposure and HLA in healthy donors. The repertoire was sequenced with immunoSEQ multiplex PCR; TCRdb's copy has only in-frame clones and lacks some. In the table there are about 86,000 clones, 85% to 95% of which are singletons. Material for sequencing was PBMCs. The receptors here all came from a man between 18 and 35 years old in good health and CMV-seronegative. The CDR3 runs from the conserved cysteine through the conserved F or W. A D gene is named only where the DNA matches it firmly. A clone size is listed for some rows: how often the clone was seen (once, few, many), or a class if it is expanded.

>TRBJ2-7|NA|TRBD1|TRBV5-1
CASSLGGTGVIEQYF
TGCGCCAGCAGCTTGGGAGGGACAGGGGTCATCGAGCAGTACTTC
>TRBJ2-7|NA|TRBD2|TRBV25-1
CASSEVRGRVYEQYF
TGTGCCAGCAGTGAAGTTCGAGGGAGGGTTTACGAGCAGTACTTC
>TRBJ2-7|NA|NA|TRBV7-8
CASSEWTSRYEQYF
TGTGCCAGCAGCGAATGGACAAGTAGATACGAGCAGTACTTC
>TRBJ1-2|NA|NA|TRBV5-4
CASSPDKFYGYTF
TGTGCCAGCAGCCCCGACAAATTCTATGGCTACACCTTC
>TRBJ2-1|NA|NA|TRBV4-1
CASSPILSYNEQFF
TGCGCCAGCAGCCCCATACTCTCCTACAATGAGCAGTTCTTC
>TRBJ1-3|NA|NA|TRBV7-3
CASSFPPVRVGNTIYF
TGTGCCAGCAGCTTTCCTCCTGTGAGGGTTGGAAACACCATATATTTT
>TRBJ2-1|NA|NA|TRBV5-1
CASSLSPAGYNEQFF
TGCGCCAGCAGCTTGTCCCCGGCGGGCTACAATGAGCAGTTCTTC
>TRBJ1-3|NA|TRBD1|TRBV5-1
CASSRQGSSGNTIYF
TGCGCCAGCAGCCGACAGGGGAGCTCTGGAAACACCATATATTTT
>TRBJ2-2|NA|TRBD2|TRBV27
CASSHPGLAGGGELFF
TGTGCCAGCAGCCACCCGGGACTAGCGGGAGGTGGGGAGCTGTTTTTT
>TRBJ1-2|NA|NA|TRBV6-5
CASSYSGGGGYGYTF
TGTGCCAGCAGTTACTCCGGTGGGGGAGGATATGGCTACACCTTC
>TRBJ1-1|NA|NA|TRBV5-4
CASSNPQGNTEAFF
TGTGCCAGCAGCAACCCACAGGGGAACACTGAAGCTTTCTTT
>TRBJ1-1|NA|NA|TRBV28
CASSLLRVGNTEAFF
TGTGCCAGCAGTTTATTGAGGGTGGGGAACACTGAAGCTTTCTTT
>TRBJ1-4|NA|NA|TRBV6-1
CASSERRTTEKLFF
TGTGCCAGCAGTGAAAGAAGGACAACTGAAAAACTGTTTTTT
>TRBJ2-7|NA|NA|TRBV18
CASSPSAGFYYYEQYF
TGTGCCAGCTCACCATCAGCAGGGTTCTACTACTACGAGCAGTACTTC
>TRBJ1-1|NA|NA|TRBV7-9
CASSAGLPMNTEAFF
TGTGCCAGCAGCGCGGGGCTTCCTATGAACACTGAAGCTTTCTTT
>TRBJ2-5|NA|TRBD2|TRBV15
CATSRDLGASGQETQYF
TGTGCCACCAGCAGAGATCTGGGCGCTAGCGGCCAAGAGACCCAGTACTTC
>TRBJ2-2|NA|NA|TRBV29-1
CSVDRDTGELFF
TGCAGCGTTGACAGGGACACCGGGGAGCTGTTTTTT
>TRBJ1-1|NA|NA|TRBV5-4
CASSWGLGGPDTEAFF
TGTGCCAGCAGCTGGGGGTTGGGGGGGCCTGACACTGAAGCTTTCTTT
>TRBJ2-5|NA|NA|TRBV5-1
CASSLYGWEVAGSQETQYF
TGCGCCAGCAGCTTGTATGGTTGGGAGGTCGCAGGGTCCCAAGAGACCCAGTACTTC
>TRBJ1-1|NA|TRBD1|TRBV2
CASSEVQGATEAFF
TGTGCCAGCAGTGAAGTACAGGGGGCCACTGAAGCTTTCTTT
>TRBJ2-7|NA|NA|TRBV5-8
CASSLALRSYEQYF
TGTGCCAGCAGCTTGGCCTTACGGTCCTACGAGCAGTACTTC
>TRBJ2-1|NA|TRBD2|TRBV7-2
CASSLSGSSYNEQFF
TGTGCCAGCAGCTTAAGCGGGAGTTCCTACAATGAGCAGTTCTTC
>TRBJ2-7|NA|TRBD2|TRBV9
CASSPRLAGVNEQYF
TGTGCCAGCAGCCCGCGACTAGCGGGAGTTAACGAGCAGTACTTC
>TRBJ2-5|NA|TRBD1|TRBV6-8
CASTPGGRETQYF
TGTGCCAGCACGCCAGGGGGAAGGGAGACCCAGTACTTC
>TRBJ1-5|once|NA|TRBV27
CASRDTYNQPQHF
TGTGCCAGCAGGGACACCTACAATCAGCCCCAGCATTTT
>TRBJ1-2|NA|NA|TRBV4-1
CASSQARRTSPYGYTF
TGCGCCAGCAGCCAAGCCCGCAGGACAAGTCCCTATGGCTACACCTTC
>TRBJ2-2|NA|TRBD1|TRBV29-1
CSVRTGGRNTGELFF
TGCAGCGTGAGGACAGGGGGCAGAAACACCGGGGAGCTGTTTTTT
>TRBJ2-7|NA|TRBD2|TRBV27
CASRGLAGGPSSYEQYF
TGTGCCAGCAGGGGACTAGCGGGGGGCCCGAGCTCCTACGAGCAGTACTTC
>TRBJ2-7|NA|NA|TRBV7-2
CASSQGPSHEQYF
TGTGCCAGCAGCCAGGGGCCAAGCCACGAGCAGTACTTC
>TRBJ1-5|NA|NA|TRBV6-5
CASRRRSNQPQHF
TGTGCCAGCAGACGCAGGTCAAATCAGCCCCAGCATTTT
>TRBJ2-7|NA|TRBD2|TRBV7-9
CASSFGLVSYEQYF
TGTGCCAGCAGCTTCGGACTAGTTTCGTACGAGCAGTACTTC